A single sample is the source of the 24 T cell receptor beta chains below, sequenced in a study of T-cell memory formation after mild COVID-19. TCRdb fed the 5' RACE reads into MiXCR, producing one record per CDR3 protein. The sample includes 150,000 to 200,000 distinct CDR3 sequences, about 14% of them seen just once. Material for sequencing was PBMCs or a T cell subset sorted from them (not recorded which). The receptors were sampled from an adult woman who had mild COVID-19 (a few samples of this study predate the infection). Cell type and time point are not known.

This clonotype was observed a few times. A read error may account for a junction end that differs from germline. The V and J genes are TRBV7-7 and TRBJ1-1; D may be TRBD1 (5 bases). CDR3 length equals 13 residues. The germline V gene has CDR1 SSHAT and CDR2 FNYEAQ (reference sequence). The CDR3 reads CASSLTENTEAFF. The CDR3 nucleotides read TGTGCTAGCAGCTTGACAGAGAACACTGAAGCTTTCTTT. Combining the CDR3 with reference TRBV7-7 and TRBJ1-1 gives the whole variable domain GAGVSQSPRYKVTKRGQDVTLRCDPISSHATLYWYQQALGQGPEFLTYFNYEAQPDKSGLPSDRFSAERPEGSISTLTIQRTEQRDSAMYRCASSLTENTEAFFGQGTRLTVV.

In this sample, this clonotype turned up a few times. V gene TRBV29-1 combines with J gene TRBJ2-2; possible D gene TRBD2, 6 bases. The V gene lost 4 bases and the J gene lost 5 bases, with 17 bases spanning the gap. This CDR3 is built from 15 residues. CDR1 is SQVTM and CDR2 is ANQGSEA in the germline V gene. CDR3 in amino acids: CSVGAGGLQTGELFF. In DNA form, the CDR3 reads TGCAGCGTTGGAGCTGGGGGACTCCAAACCGGGGAGCTGTTTTTT.

In this sample, this clonotype turned up many times. CDR3 region: CASSSTSGGTQETQYF. The CDR3 DNA sequence: TGTGCCAGCAGCTCTACTAGCGGGGGTACTCAAGAGACCCAGTACTTC. The chain combines TRBV13 with TRBJ2-5; the match to TRBD2 covers 11 bases. Looked up from germline, CDR1 is PRHDT and CDR2 is FYEKMQ (reference sequence). The V gene end was trimmed by 4 bases and the J gene end by 2 bases; junction bases not matched to a gene: 6. The CDR3 length is 16 residues. Using reference TRBV13 and TRBJ2-5 for the parts outside the CDR3, the full variable domain is AAGVIQSPRHLIKEKRETATLKCYPIPRHDTVYWYQQGPGQDPQFLISFYEKMQSDKGSIPDRFSAQQFSDYHSELNMSSLELGDSALYFCASSSTSGGTQETQYFGPGTRLLVL.

The V gene is TRBV4-1, the J gene TRBJ2-1; 12 bases fit TRBD2. J gave up 7 bases and V 2 bases, and 3 bases lay outside the gene matches. Germline lookup yields CDR1 MGHRA and CDR2 YSYEKL. The CDR3 totals 15 residues. Here the CDR3 reads CASSQSTSGGNEQFF. CDR3 coding DNA: TGCGCCAGCAGCCAATCGACTAGCGGGGGAAATGAGCAGTTCTTC.

This clonotype has only a few counts. The gene calls are TRBV5-3 and TRBJ1-5; D uncertain. TRBV5-3 is marked as an open reading frame, function uncertain. The CDR3 extends over 11 amino acids. V was pared by 2 bases and J by 6 bases, with 3 bases between. Here the CDR3 reads CARSFGQPQHF. CDR3 nucleotides: TGTGCCAGAAGCTTCGGTCAGCCCCAGCATTTT.

This clonotype was seen only a few times. The J gene is TRBJ2-1, the V gene TRBV30; D is uncertain. The germline V and J ends were trimmed by 0 bases and 9 bases, with 12 bases remaining between them. The CDR3 covers 13 residues. Germline V CDR1 and CDR2: GTSNPN, SVGIG (reference sequence). The CDR3 reads CAWSVITTGEQFF. The DNA for the CDR3 is TGTGCCTGGAGTGTAATAACAACCGGTGAGCAGTTCTTC.

This clonotype was counted a few times. The rearrangement joins TRBV12-3 or TRBV12-4 to TRBJ2-7; D assignment may be TRBD1 or TRBD2 (5 bases each). The CDR3 has 16 residues. V lost 5 bases and J lost 4, with 21 bases in between. In nucleotides, the CDR3 is TGTGCCAGCAGTCCCGGGGACGCTAAACCCTCTTACGAGCAGTACTTC. It translates to CASSPGDAKPSYEQYF.

The chain has TRBV7-9 and TRBJ2-2; D remains ambiguous. V was shortened by 1 base and J by 1 base, with 7 bases between the two germline ends. CDR1 is SEHNR, CDR2 FQNEAQ, per germline (reference sequence). This CDR3 region has 15 residues. The DNA of the CDR3 is TGTGCCAGCAGCTTAGTCCAGATGAACACCGGGGAGCTGTTTTTT. This sequence encodes CASSLVQMNTGELFF.

There are a few counts of this clonotype. The chain has TRBV20-1 and TRBJ2-5, with unresolved D. V gave up 3 bases and J gave up 4 bases, with 9 bases separating them. Germline V CDR1 and CDR2: DFQATT, SNEGSKA (reference sequence). CDR3 length equals 12 residues. The CDR3 region is CSASLQRETQYF. Here the CDR3 DNA reads TGCAGTGCTAGTTTACAGCGAGAGACCCAGTACTTC.

The chain has TRBV24-1 and TRBJ1-1; 9 bases line up with TRBD1. The trim removed 4 bases at V and 4 bases at J, leaving 6 bases unmatched. The CDR3 length is 15 residues. In germline, CDR1 is KGHDR, CDR2 SFDVKD. CDR3 sequence (DNA): TGTGCCACCAGTGACCCGACAGGGGGGCCCACTGAAGCTTTCTTT. Translation gives CATSDPTGGPTEAFF.

This clonotype occurred a few times. The chain employs TRBV4-3 and TRBJ2-1, with 9 nucleotides matching TRBD2. The CDR3 is made up of 15 amino acids. The V gene end was trimmed by 2 bases and the J gene end by 8 bases; junction bases not matched to a gene: 7. Germline CDR1 and CDR2: LGHNA and YSLEER. CDR3 nucleotide sequence: TGCGCCAGCAGCCAATCGATAGCGGGAGCCTATGAGCAGTTCTTC. Encoded protein: CASSQSIAGAYEQFF.

The chain employs TRBV20-1 and TRBJ1-1; TRBD1 aligns across 7 bases. Trimming removed 0 bases from V and 9 bases from J; junction bases left unmatched: 7. Germline CDR1 reads DFQATT; CDR2 reads SNEGSKA (reference sequence). This CDR3 has 13 residues. CDR3 protein: CSARDPGQAKAFF. For the CDR3, the DNA is TGCAGTGCTAGAGATCCCGGACAGGCCAAAGCTTTCTTT.

The V and J genes are TRBV20-1 and TRBJ1-1; D gene unclear. V was trimmed by 6 bases and J by 4 bases, leaving 18 bases between them. The germline V gene encodes CDR1 DFQATT and CDR2 SNEGSKA (reference sequence). The CDR3 length is 14 residues. The DNA for the CDR3 is TGCAGTGCCCCCCGCAGGAGAGAGGGCACTGAAGCTTTCTTT. Translated, it gives CSAPRRREGTEAFF.

This rearrangement joins TRBV10-1 to TRBJ2-4; 14 bases agree with TRBD2. Per germline, CDR1 WNHNN and CDR2 SYGVQD (reference sequence). With V trimmed by 0 bases and J by 3 bases, 19 bases remained unmatched. This CDR3 region has 23 residues. The CDR3 DNA sequence: TGCGCCAGCAGTGAGTCAGGTCCACCGGGACTAGCGGGGGCCCCCCTAGACAAAAACATTCAGTACTTC. The encoded protein is CASSESGPPGLAGAPLDKNIQYF.

The chain couples TRBV29-1 to TRBJ1-4, with TRBD1 identical over 9 bases. This CDR3 region has 14 residues. Germline V gene data show CDR1 as SQVTM and CDR2 as ANQGSEA. Germline trimming cut 6 bases from V and 7 bases from J; bases unmatched to any gene: 9. The CDR3 nucleotides read TGCAGCGTAACGCAGGGACAGGGAGGTGAAAAACTGTTTTTT. Its protein product is CSVTQGQGGEKLFF.

This clonotype appeared a few times. The chain recombines TRBV7-6 with TRBJ1-1; D may be TRBD1 (6 bases). V was pared by 3 bases and J by 8 bases, with 16 bases between. CDR3 length: 14 amino acids. Germline values: CDR1 SGHVS, CDR2 FNYEAQ. The CDR3 DNA sequence: TGTGCCAGCAGCTTTAACGAGGGGGGTCGCGAAGCTTTCTTT. Protein sequence: CASSFNEGGREAFF.

This rearrangement joins TRBV27 to TRBJ2-1, with D perhaps assigned TRBD1 or TRBD2 (5 bases each). Germline-derived CDR1 and CDR2 are MNHEY and SMNVEV (reference sequence). The length of the CDR3 is 17 residues. Between the trimmed V and J ends, which lost 5 bases and 4 bases, there was a span of 21 bases. The CDR3, as DNA: TGTGCCAGCAGTCACCCGGACATTGCCGGGATTTACAATGAGCAGTTCTTC. Protein sequence: CASSHPDIAGIYNEQFF.

There are a few counts of this clonotype. The chain recombines TRBV4-2 with TRBJ2-1, with 7 bases aligning to TRBD1. The CDR3 is 17 residues long. V shed 2 bases and J 4 bases; nucleotides not matched to a gene: 11. In germline, CDR1 is LGHNA, CDR2 YNFKEQ. CDR3 region: CASSQRLSQGQYNEQFF. The CDR3 nucleotides read TGTGCCAGCAGCCAACGCTTGTCACAGGGGCAATACAATGAGCAGTTCTTC.

The CDR3 bases are TGCAGTGCTAGAGATATCCGTTTTGGGGACTATGGCTACACCTTC. Its translation: CSARDIRFGDYGYTF. This sequence joins TRBV20-1 and TRBJ1-2; unclear D gene. Germline lookup yields CDR1 DFQATT and CDR2 SNEGSKA (reference sequence). The CDR3 runs 15 residues. V was clipped by 0 bases and J by 3 bases, with 14 bases between them.

The rearrangement links TRBV10-3 to TRBJ2-5; D call uncertain. The CDR3 covers 14 residues. V was trimmed by 0 bases and J by 4 bases, leaving 9 bases between them. Germline loops: CDR1 ENHRY, CDR2 SYGVKD. The CDR3 region is CAISESPERETQYF. The CDR3 coding sequence is TGTGCCATCAGTGAGTCGCCGGAGAGAGAGACCCAGTACTTC.

The chain uses TRBV9 and TRBJ2-3; D is unclear. V was trimmed by 4 bases and J by 2 bases, leaving 5 bases between them. The CDR3 is 12 residues long. Germline lookup yields CDR1 SGDLS and CDR2 YYNGEE. CDR3 residues: CASSFITDTQYF. CDR3 nucleotides: TGTGCCAGCAGCTTTATCACAGATACGCAGTATTTT.

There are a few counts of this clonotype. The genes are TRBV6-6 and TRBJ2-1; 15 bases are a match to TRBD2. Germline assignment: CDR1 MNHNY and CDR2 SVGAGI (reference sequence). The CDR3 totals 14 residues. The V gene end was trimmed by 7 bases and the J gene end by 14 bases; junction bases not matched to a gene: 9. The CDR3 DNA is TGTGCCAGCACCCCCGGGACTAGCGGGGGGAGGGAGTTCTTC. This encodes CASTPGTSGGREFF.

The chain uses TRBV12-3 or TRBV12-4 and TRBJ1-2; unclear D gene. The CDR3 extends over 13 amino acids. V shed 6 bases and J shed 0 bases, with 8 bases lying between them. CDR3 amino acids: CASSLIPNYGYTF. For the CDR3, the DNA is TGTGCCAGCAGCCTAATACCTAACTATGGCTACACCTTC.

V gene TRBV10-3 combines with J gene TRBJ2-5; a possible D gene is TRBD1 (6 bases). This CDR3 region has 16 residues. Trimming shortened V by 3 bases and J by 1 base, and 15 bases separated the two germline ends. Germline-derived CDR1 and CDR2 are ENHRY and SYGVKD. CDR3 sequence (DNA): TGTGCCATCAGTGACCTTGGACAGCAAAGCCAAGAGACCCAGTACTTC. Its protein is CAISDLGQQSQETQYF.